This is a list of T cell receptor beta chains from one sample in a study of blood T cell repertoires in COVID-19. Profiling relied on immunoSEQ multiplex PCR, and the TCRdb table lists in-frame clones only, not all of them. The sample lists roughly 180,000 clones, 80% to 85% occurring once. The specimen was PBMCs or T cells enriched from blood (not recorded which). The receptors come from a woman aged 60-75 years who had recovered from COVID-19. CDR3s include the opening cysteine and the closing phenylalanine or tryptophan. The D gene is left open where the match is weak. Clone size is stated in some rows and not others, as once, few, many or a class when expanded.

d_gene | abundance | j_gene | v_gene | CDR3nt | CDR3aa
. | . | TRBJ2-6 | TRBV2 | TGTGCCAGCATCCCGGTCTCTGGGGCCAACGTCCTGACTTTC | CASIPVSGANVLTF
. | . | TRBJ2-1 | TRBV7-2 | TGTGCCAGCAGCACCTCAGGGTCCTACAATGAGCAGTTCTTC | CASSTSGSYNEQFF
TRBD2 | . | TRBJ2-3 | TRBV27 | TGTGCCAGCAGTTTCGGGGGGTCTACTAGCACAGATACGCAGTATTTT | CASSFGGSTSTDTQYF
. | . | TRBJ1-3 | TRBV6-1 | TGTGCCAGCAGTGGATGGGGGGGAGGGGTTGGAAACACCATATATTTT | CASSGWGGGVGNTIYF
TRBD1 | . | TRBJ1-2 | TRBV4-1 | TGCGCCAGCAGCCAAGATAACCGGCAGTCACAGGGGGGCTACACCTTC | CASSQDNRQSQGGYTF
. | . | TRBJ1-4 | TRBV5-6 | TGTGCCAGCAGCTTTCGCGCAACTAATGAAAAACTGTTTTTT | CASSFRATNEKLFF
. | . | TRBJ1-6 | TRBV4-1 | TGCGCCAGCAGCCAAGGAGACTACAATTCACCCCTCCACTTT | CASSQGDYNSPLHF
. | . | TRBJ1-1 | TRBV2 | TGTGCCAGCAGCCGTCTAGGGACATCGAACACTGAAGCTTTCTTT | CASSRLGTSNTEAFF
. | . | TRBJ1-4 | TRBV9 | TGTGCCAGCAGCGTGGGCACAACTAATGAAAAACTGTTTTTT | CASSVGTTNEKLFF
TRBD1 | . | TRBJ2-1 | TRBV7-3 | TGTGCCAGCAGCGTCGGGACAGGGGGTTACAATGAGCAGTTCTTC | CASSVGTGGYNEQFF
. | . | TRBJ1-1 | TRBV5-1 | TGCGCCAGCAGCTTGAATGTCGGGTCTAACACTGAAGCTTTCTTT | CASSLNVGSNTEAFF
TRBD1 | once | TRBJ1-2 | TRBV10-3 | TGTGCCATCAGTGAGGGACAGGGGCCAGGAGGCTACACCTTC | CAISEGQGPGGYTF
. | . | TRBJ1-5 | TRBV4-1 | TGCGCCAGCAGCCAAGGAGGAGGGCCCCAGCATTTT | CASSQGGGPQHF
TRBD1 | . | TRBJ1-2 | TRBV4-1 | TGCGCCAGCAGCACGACCGGGACAGGGAGATCCTATGGCTACACCTTC | CASSTTGTGRSYGYTF
. | . | TRBJ1-5 | TRBV7-2 | TGTGCCAGCAGCCCGTCGTGGGGGGTCGGAAGCAATCAGCCCCAGCATTTT | CASSPSWGVGSNQPQHF
TRBD2 | . | TRBJ2-5 | TRBV9 | TGTGCCAGCAGCGTAGCTACCAGCGGGGGGCCCCAAGAGACCCAGTACTTC | CASSVATSGGPQETQYF
TRBD1 | . | TRBJ1-2 | TRBV9 | TGTGCCAGCAGCGCAGGGACCGGACAGGGGGTCTATGGCTACACCTTC | CASSAGTGQGVYGYTF
. | . | TRBJ1-4 | TRBV7-9 | TGTGCCAGTACCCCGGGGGGGCAGGTTAATGAAAAACTGTTTTTT | CASTPGGQVNEKLFF
. | once | TRBJ2-5 | TRBV5-1 | TGCGCCAGCAGCTTGCAGGGGTTGGAGACCCAGTACTTC | CASSLQGLETQYF
TRBD2 | . | TRBJ2-3 | TRBV24-1 | TGTGCCACCAGTGAAGCGGGAGCGTCTAGCACAGATACGCAGTATTTT | CATSEAGASSTDTQYF
. | . | TRBJ2-1 | TRBV5-1 | TGCGCCAGCAGCTTGACAGAGTACAATGAGCAGTTCTTC | CASSLTEYNEQFF
TRBD2 | . | TRBJ2-1 | TRBV7-3 | TGTGCCAGCAGCTTAATTGGGAGCGGGAGAGTAGGCAATGAGCAGTTCTTC | CASSLIGSGRVGNEQFF
TRBD1 | . | TRBJ1-2 | TRBV6-6 | TGTGCCAGCAGCCAAACAGGGGGCGGCTACACCTTC | CASSQTGGGYTF
TRBD1 | few | TRBJ2-1 | TRBV10-3 | TGTGCCATCGGGTCAGGACAGGGGGCGGTTATTGAGCAGTTCTTC | CAIGSGQGAVIEQFF
. | . | TRBJ2-7 | TRBV6-4 | TGTGCCAGCAGTGACTCTGGGGCTCAGAGCTCCTACGAGCAGTACTTC | CASSDSGAQSSYEQYF
. | few | TRBJ2-2 | TRBV18 | TGTGCCAGCTCACAATCCAGGGACACCGGGGAGCTGTTTTTT | CASSQSRDTGELFF
TRBD2 | . | TRBJ2-3 | TRBV19 | TGTGCCAGTAGTTCGCTAGCGGGAGGGCCGAATACGCAGTATTTT | CASSSLAGGPNTQYF
TRBD1 | . | TRBJ1-5 | TRBV10-3 | TGTGCCATCAGCGACGACAGGGATCAGCCCCAGCATTTT | CAISDDRDQPQHF
TRBD1 | . | TRBJ1-2 | TRBV5-8 | TGTGCCAGCAGCTTCCAGGGGGCGCGCTATGGCTACACCTTC | CASSFQGARYGYTF
. | . | TRBJ2-1 | TRBV25-1 | TGTGCCAGCAGTGAATTACAGGCTTGGGCTGAGCAGTTCTTC | CASSELQAWAEQFF
. | once | TRBJ2-1 | TRBV11-2 | TGTGCCAGCAGCCCCGGACTGTCCTACAATGAGCAGTTCTTC | CASSPGLSYNEQFF
. | . | TRBJ1-6 | TRBV4-2 | TGTGCCAGCAGCCAAGCAGGCAGCGGGATATATAATTCACCCCTCCACTTT | CASSQAGSGIYNSPLHF
. | . | TRBJ2-1 | TRBV3-1/TRBV3-2 | TGTGCCAGCAGCCAAGATGAGATGAATGAGCAGTTCTTC | CASSQDEMNEQFF
TRBD1 | . | TRBJ2-7 | TRBV29-1 | TGCAGCGTTGACGGCCAGGGGGCTATGTACGAGCAGTACTTC | CSVDGQGAMYEQYF
. | . | TRBJ1-1 | TRBV10-3 | TGTGCCATCAGTGTCCAGGGGAACACTGAAGCTTTCTTT | CAISVQGNTEAFF
TRBD1 | once | TRBJ1-1 | TRBV10-2 | TGCGCCAGCAGTGATTTGCGGCAGGGGGGCTACACTGAAGCTTTCTTT | CASSDLRQGGYTEAFF
. | . | TRBJ2-1 | TRBV7-2 | TGTGCCAGCAGCGAACTAGCAAGTGAGCAGTTCTTC | CASSELASEQFF
. | . | TRBJ1-4 | TRBV19 | TGTGCCAGTAGTTCAGGGCGGGAAAAACTGTTTTTT | CASSSGREKLFF
. | . | TRBJ1-1 | TRBV6-5 | TGTGCCAGCAGTTACATGGGGAGGGCTGAAGCTTTCTTT | CASSYMGRAEAFF
TRBD1 | . | TRBJ2-2 | TRBV19 | TGTGCCACCAGACAGGGGGCGGGCGGGGAGCTGTTTTTT | CATRQGAGGELFF
TRBD1 | . | TRBJ1-5 | TRBV18 | TGTGCCAGCTCACCGACAGGGCCGTATAGCAATCAGCCCCAGCATTTT | CASSPTGPYSNQPQHF
TRBD1 | . | TRBJ1-2 | TRBV3-1/TRBV3-2 | TGTGCCAGCAGCCCAACTGCCAGGGGGCGATTGAGCTACACCTTC | CASSPTARGRLSYTF
. | . | TRBJ1-3 | TRBV10-1 | TGCGCCAGCTCCGGCGGCTCTGGAAACACCATATATTTT | CASSGGSGNTIYF
TRBD1 | . | TRBJ1-6 | TRBV28 | TGTGCCAGCAGACAGGGGGCCTCCTATAATTCACCCCTCCACTTT | CASRQGASYNSPLHF
. | . | TRBJ2-1 | TRBV3-1/TRBV3-2 | TGTGCCAGCAGCCACCACAGGGCCCATGAGCAGTTCTTC | CASSHHRAHEQFF
TRBD2 | . | TRBJ2-5 | TRBV9 | TGTGCCAGCAGCTCGGCTAGCGGGGTGACCCAGTACTTC | CASSSASGVTQYF
. | . | TRBJ2-1 | TRBV5-4 | TGTGCCAGCAGCTTTGACACCTTCTCCTACAATGAGCAGTTCTTC | CASSFDTFSYNEQFF
. | . | TRBJ1-2 | TRBV6-1 | TGTGCCAGCAGTGAAGGAGGCACCAACTATGGCTACACCTTC | CASSEGGTNYGYTF
. | . | TRBJ1-6 | TRBV27 | TGTGCCAGCAGTTTATCGCGGGGGCGGTCACCCCTCCACTTT | CASSLSRGRSPLHF
. | . | TRBJ2-7 | TRBV28 | TGTGCCAGCAGCAGCGGGGGGACAGGACCTTACGAGCAGTACTTC | CASSSGGTGPYEQYF
. | . | TRBJ1-3 | TRBV11-2 | TGTGCCAGCAGCTTAGGCGTCTCTGGAAACACCATATATTTT | CASSLGVSGNTIYF
. | . | TRBJ2-3 | TRBV7-3 | TGTGCCAGCAGTTTTAGCCGGGACATCTCAGATACGCAGTATTTT | CASSFSRDISDTQYF
. | . | TRBJ2-7 | TRBV5-6 | TGTGCCAGCAGCTCGAGAGGACACGTTTACGAGCAGTACTTC | CASSSRGHVYEQYF
. | . | TRBJ1-3 | TRBV7-9 | TGTGCCAGCAGCTTATTGGTGTCCGGAGCAGTTGGAAACACCATATATTTT | CASSLLVSGAVGNTIYF
. | . | TRBJ2-7 | TRBV15 | TGTGCCACCAGCAGAGATACGGGTCCCTACGAGCAGTACTTC | CATSRDTGPYEQYF
. | . | TRBJ1-4 | TRBV21-1 | TGTGCCAGCAGCAAGGTTAACGGGGACAGAGAGGTAAAACTGTTTTTT | CASSKVNGDREVKLFF
. | . | TRBJ1-1 | TRBV11-2 | TGTGCCAGCAGCCCCGGGACCCACGGGGGAGCTTTCTTT | CASSPGTHGGAFF
. | . | TRBJ1-2 | TRBV7-2 | TGTGCCAGCAGCGCCGGACAGAACTATGGCTACACCTTC | CASSAGQNYGYTF
TRBD2 | . | TRBJ2-1 | TRBV7-9 | TGTGCCAGCAGTTTTACCTTTTCTAGCGGGAGGGCTGGAAATGAGCAGTTCTTC | CASSFTFSSGRAGNEQFF